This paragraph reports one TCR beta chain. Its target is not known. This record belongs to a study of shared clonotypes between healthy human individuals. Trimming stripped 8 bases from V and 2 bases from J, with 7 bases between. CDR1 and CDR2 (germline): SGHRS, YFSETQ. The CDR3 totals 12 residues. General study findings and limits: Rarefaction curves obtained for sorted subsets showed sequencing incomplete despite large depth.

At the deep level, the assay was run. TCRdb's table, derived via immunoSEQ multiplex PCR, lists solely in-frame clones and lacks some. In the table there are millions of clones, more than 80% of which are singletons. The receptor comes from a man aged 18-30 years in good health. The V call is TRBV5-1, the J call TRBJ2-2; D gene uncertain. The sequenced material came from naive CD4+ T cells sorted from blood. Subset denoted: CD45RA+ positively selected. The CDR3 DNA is TGCGCCAGTCCAGACAACACCGGGGAGCTGTTTTTT. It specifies CASPDNTGELFF.